This T cell receptor (beta chain) derives from a study of T cells expressing NK-cell markers. About the study: The TCR beta repertoires originated in sorted CD3+CD56+NKG2C+, CD3+CD56+NKG2C- and CD3+CD56-NKG2C+ T cells. Study-level results: Dominant NKG2C+ clonotypes made up roughly 1.0-7.0% of CD8+ T cells in about six donors.

Details on this clonotype: The antigen remains undetermined.

The cDNA for TCR beta came from 5'RACE template switching with UMIs. TCRdb reprocessed the 5' RACE reads and stores each CDR3 protein as one record, lacking DNA. This sample's table reports about 180,000 distinct CDR3 sequences. The CDR3 sequence is 14 residues long. From germline, CDR1 is LGHNA and CDR2 YNFKEQ. The sample comprised blood T cells: a sorted CD56 or NKG2C T cell subset, CD4+ or CD8+ T cells, or bulk PBMC T cells (not recorded which). This TCR was recovered from a man aged 18-69 years in good health. The chain couples TRBV4-2 to TRBJ1-4; TCRdb's assignment of TRBD1 cannot be checked, as there is no DNA. CDR3 loop: CASSQVRAAEKLFF.